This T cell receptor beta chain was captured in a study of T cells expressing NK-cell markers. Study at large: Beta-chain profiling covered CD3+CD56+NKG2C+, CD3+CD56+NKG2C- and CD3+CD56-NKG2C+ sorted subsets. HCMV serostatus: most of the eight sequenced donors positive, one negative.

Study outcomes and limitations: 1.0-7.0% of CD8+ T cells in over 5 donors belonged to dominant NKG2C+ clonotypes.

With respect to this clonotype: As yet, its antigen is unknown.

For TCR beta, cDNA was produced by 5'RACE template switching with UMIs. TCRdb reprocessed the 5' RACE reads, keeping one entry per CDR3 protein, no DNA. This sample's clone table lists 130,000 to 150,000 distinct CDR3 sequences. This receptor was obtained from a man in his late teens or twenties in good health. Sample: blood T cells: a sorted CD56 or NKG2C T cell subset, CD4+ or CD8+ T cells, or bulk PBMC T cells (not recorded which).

This CDR3 reads CASSLGSTSTDTQYF. This chain links TRBV12-3 or TRBV12-4 with TRBJ2-3. CDR3 length: 15 amino acids.